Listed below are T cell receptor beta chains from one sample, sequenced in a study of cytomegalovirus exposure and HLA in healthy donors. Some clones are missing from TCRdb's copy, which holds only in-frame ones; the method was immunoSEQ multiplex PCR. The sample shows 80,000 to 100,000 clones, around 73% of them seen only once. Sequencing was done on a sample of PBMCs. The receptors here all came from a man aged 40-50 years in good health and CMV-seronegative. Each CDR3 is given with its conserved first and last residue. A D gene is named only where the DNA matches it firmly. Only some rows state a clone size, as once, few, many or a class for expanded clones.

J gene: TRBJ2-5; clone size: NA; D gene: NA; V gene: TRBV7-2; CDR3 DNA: TGTGCCAGCAGCCAGGGGCAGCAAGAGACCCAGTACTTC; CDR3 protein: CASSQGQQETQYF
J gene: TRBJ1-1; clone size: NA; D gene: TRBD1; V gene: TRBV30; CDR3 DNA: TGTGCCTGGAGTGTAGGGGACAGCAGTGAAGCTTTCTTT; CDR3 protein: CAWSVGDSSEAFF
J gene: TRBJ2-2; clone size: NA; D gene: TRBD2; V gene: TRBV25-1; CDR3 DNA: TGTGCCAGCAGTGGTCTAGCGGATACCGGGGAGCTGTTTTTT; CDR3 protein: CASSGLADTGELFF
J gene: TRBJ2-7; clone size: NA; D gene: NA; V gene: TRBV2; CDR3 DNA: TGTGCCAGCAGTGGGAGGGGCTACGAGCAGTACTTC; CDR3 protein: CASSGRGYEQYF
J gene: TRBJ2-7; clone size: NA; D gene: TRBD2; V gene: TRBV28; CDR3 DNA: TGTGCCAGCAGTTCACTAGGCGGGGGGATAGTTTCCTACGAGCAGTACTTC; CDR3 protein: CASSSLGGGIVSYEQYF
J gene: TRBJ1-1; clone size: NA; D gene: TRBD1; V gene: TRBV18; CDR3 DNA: TGTGCCAGCTCGCCGGAACCTCAGGGGGCCCACACTGAAGCTTTCTTT; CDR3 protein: CASSPEPQGAHTEAFF
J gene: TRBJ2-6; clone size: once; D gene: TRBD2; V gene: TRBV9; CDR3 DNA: TGTGCCAGCAGCGTCCCTAGCGGGGGGGTCTCTGGGGCCAACGTCCTGACTTTC; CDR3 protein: CASSVPSGGVSGANVLTF
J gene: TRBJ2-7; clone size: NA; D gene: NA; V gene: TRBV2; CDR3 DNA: TGTGCCAGCAGTGCTTGGCGACAGGAGCAGTACTTC; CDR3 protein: CASSAWRQEQYF
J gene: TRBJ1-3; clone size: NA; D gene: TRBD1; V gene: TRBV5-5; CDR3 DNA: TGTGCCAGCCGACTGGACAGGGCAACTGGAAACACCATATATTTT; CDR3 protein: CASRLDRATGNTIYF
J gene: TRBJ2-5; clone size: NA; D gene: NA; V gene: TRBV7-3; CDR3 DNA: TGTGCCAGCAGCTTAAGCTGGACTACACGGGAGACCCAGTACTTC; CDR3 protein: CASSLSWTTRETQYF
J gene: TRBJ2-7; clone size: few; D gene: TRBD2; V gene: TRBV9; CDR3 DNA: TGTGCCAGCAGCCCTAGCGGGGGGCACTACGAGCAGTACTTC; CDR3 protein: CASSPSGGHYEQYF
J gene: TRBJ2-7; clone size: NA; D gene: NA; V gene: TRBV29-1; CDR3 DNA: TGCAGCGTTGATTCAGGAACGGCGTACTTC; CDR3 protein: CSVDSGTAYF
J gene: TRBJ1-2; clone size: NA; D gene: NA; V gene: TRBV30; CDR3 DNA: TGTGCCTGGAGAGACGGGTTATACTATGGCTACACCTTC; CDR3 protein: CAWRDGLYYGYTF
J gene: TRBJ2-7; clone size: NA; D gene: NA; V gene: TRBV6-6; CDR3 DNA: TGTGCCAGCGGGCAGGGTGGCTACTACGAGCAGTACTTC; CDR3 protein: CASGQGGYYEQYF
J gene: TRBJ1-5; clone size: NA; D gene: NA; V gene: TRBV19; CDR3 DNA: TGTGCCAGTAGTACAGTCGGGAATCAGCCCCAGCATTTT; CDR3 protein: CASSTVGNQPQHF
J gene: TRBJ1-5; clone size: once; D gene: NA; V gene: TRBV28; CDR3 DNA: TGTGCCAGCACCCTCTTCGTGCGCTTCCCCAATCAGCCCCAGCATTTT; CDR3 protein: CASTLFVRFPNQPQHF
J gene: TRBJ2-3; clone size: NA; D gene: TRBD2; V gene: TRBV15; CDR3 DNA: TGTGCCACCAGCAGGTGGGCGGGGGGGAAAGATACGCAGTATTTT; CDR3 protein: CATSRWAGGKDTQYF
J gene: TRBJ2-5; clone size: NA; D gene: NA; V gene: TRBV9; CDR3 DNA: TGTGCCAGCGCGGGGCCCCAAGAGACCCAGTACTTC; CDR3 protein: CASAGPQETQYF
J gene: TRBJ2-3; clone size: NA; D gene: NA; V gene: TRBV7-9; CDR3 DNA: TGTGCCAGCAGCTTAATCTCAGATACGCAGTATTTT; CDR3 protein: CASSLISDTQYF
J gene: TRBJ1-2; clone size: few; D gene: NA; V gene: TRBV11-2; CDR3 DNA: TGTGCCAGCAGCTTAGGGCTCTCCGCGGATGGCTACACCTTC; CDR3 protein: CASSLGLSADGYTF
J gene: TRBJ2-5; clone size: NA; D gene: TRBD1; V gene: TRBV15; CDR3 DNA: TGTGCCACCAGCAGGGGGGACAGGGATGAGACCCAGTACTTC; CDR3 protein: CATSRGDRDETQYF
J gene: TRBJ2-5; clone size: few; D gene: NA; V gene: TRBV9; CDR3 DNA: TGTGCCAGCAGCGCCTTTGTGGCCCCGGGGGAGACCCAGTACTTC; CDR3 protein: CASSAFVAPGETQYF
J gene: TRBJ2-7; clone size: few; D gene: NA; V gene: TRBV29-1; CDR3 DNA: TGCAGCGTTGAGGTAGGAGGACTCGACGAGCAGTACTTC; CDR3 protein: CSVEVGGLDEQYF
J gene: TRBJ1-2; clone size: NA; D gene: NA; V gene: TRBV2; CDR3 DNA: TGTGCCAGCAGTGACCCGTGGGCCAACTATGGCTACACCTTC; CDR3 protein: CASSDPWANYGYTF
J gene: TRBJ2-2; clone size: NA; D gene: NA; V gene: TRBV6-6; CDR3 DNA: TGTGCCAGCATCCCCCCTAGGTACACCGGGGAGCTGTTTTTT; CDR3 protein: CASIPPRYTGELFF
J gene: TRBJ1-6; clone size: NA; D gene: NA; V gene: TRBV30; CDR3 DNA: TGTGCCTCCAAAGAGGGTCATTCACCCCTCCACTTT; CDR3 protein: CASKEGHSPLHF
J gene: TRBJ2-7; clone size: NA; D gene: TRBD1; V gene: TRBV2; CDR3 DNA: TGTGCCAGCAGCCACCTCGGGCCCAGACAGGGGCTTAATTCCTACGAGCAGTACTTC; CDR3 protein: CASSHLGPRQGLNSYEQYF
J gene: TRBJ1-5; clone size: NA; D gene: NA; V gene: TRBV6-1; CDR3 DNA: TGTGCCAGCAGTGCGAAATCAGGGGCGGCTAGCAATCAGCCCCAGCATTTT; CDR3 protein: CASSAKSGAASNQPQHF
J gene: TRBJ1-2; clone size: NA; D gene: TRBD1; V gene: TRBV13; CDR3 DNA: TGTGCCAGCAGCCTATGGACAGGGAACTATGGCTACACCTTC; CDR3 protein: CASSLWTGNYGYTF
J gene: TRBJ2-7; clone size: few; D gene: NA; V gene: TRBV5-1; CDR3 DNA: TGCGCCAGCAGTGCGAGACAGATGACCGGCGAGCAGTACTTC; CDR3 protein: CASSARQMTGEQYF
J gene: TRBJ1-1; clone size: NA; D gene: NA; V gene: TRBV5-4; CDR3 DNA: TGTGCCACCCGAGGGCAGACCCAAAATGAAGCTTTCTTT; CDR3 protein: CATRGQTQNEAFF
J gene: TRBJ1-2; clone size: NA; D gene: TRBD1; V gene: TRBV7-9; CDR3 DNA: TGTGCCAGCAGCGGGGACAGGAACTATGGCTACACCTTC; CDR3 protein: CASSGDRNYGYTF
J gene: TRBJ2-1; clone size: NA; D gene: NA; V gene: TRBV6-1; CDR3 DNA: TGTGCCAGCAGTGAAACCCTGAGTTTGTACAATGAGCAGTTCTTC; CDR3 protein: CASSETLSLYNEQFF
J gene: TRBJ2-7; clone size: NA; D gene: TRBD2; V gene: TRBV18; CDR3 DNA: TGTGCCAGCTCACCACCGACTTGGCGCGGGAGCCCCTACGAGCAGTACTTC; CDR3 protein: CASSPPTWRGSPYEQYF
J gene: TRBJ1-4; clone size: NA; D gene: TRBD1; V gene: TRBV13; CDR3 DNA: TGTGCCAGCAGCCCCTGGGGCGGACAGGGGAATAATGAAAAACTGTTTTTT; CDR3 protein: CASSPWGGQGNNEKLFF
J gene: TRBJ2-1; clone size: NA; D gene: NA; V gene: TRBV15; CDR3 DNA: TGTGCCACCAGCAGAGATCTCGGCGGGGGCTATGAGCAGTTCTTC; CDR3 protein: CATSRDLGGGYEQFF
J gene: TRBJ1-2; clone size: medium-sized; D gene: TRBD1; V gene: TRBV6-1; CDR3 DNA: TGTGCCAGCAGTGAGATTACTGGACAGGTGAGCGGCTACACCTTC; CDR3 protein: CASSEITGQVSGYTF
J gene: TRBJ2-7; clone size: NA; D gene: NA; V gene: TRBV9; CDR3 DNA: TGTGCCAGCAGCGCACAGGCATCCTACGAGCAGTACTTC; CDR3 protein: CASSAQASYEQYF
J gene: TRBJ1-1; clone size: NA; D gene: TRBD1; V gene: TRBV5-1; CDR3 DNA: TGCGCCAGCAGCCTCCGAGCCGGGACAGTTTTCGCAGGCACTGAAGCTTTCTTT; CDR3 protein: CASSLRAGTVFAGTEAFF
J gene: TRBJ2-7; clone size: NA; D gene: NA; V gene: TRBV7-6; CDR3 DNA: TGTGCCAGCAGCCCGGGGACTGGAGACTACGAGCAGTACTTC; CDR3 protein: CASSPGTGDYEQYF
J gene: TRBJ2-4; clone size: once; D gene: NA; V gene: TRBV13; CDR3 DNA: TGTGCCAGCAGCCCTCTAAGGGGGGCCAAAAACATTCAGTACTTC; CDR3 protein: CASSPLRGAKNIQYF
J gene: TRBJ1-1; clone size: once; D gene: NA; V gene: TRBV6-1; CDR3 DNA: TGTGCCAGCAGACAAACAGGAGAAGCTTTCTTT; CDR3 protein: CASRQTGEAFF
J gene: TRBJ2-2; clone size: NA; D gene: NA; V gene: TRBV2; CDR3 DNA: TGTGCCAGCAAGGTGGAGCGAATTTCGAACACCGGGGAGCTGTTTTTT; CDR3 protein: CASKVERISNTGELFF
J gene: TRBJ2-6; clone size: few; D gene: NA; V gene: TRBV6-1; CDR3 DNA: TGTGCCAGCAGTGAAGGTGAGGTCTCTGGGGCCAACGTCCTGACTTTC; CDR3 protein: CASSEGEVSGANVLTF
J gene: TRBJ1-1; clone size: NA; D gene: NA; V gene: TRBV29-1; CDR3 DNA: TGCAGCGTTGCTCGCGGGCGGGACACTGAAGCTTTCTTT; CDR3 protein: CSVARGRDTEAFF
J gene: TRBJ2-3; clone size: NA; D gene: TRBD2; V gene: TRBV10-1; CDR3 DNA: TGCGCCAGCAGTTCTCGCGGGGGGGGAGATACGCAGTATTTT; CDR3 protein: CASSSRGGGDTQYF
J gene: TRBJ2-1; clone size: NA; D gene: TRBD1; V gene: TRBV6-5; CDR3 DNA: TGTGCCAGCGGGACAGCCAGAAATGAGCAGTTCTTC; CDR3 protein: CASGTARNEQFF
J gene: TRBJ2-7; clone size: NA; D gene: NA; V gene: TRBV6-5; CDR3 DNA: TGTGCCAGCAGCAGACAGCTCTCCTACGAGCAGTACTTC; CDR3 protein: CASSRQLSYEQYF
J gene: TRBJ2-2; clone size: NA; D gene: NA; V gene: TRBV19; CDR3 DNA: TGTGCCAGTATACCCCAAGAGTCTAAAAACACCGGGGAGCTGTTTTTT; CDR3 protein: CASIPQESKNTGELFF
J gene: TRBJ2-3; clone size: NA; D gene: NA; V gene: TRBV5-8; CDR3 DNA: TGTGCCAGCAGCCCCCTCCGGGGTCTGTCTCCCACAGATACGCAGTATTTT; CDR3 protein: CASSPLRGLSPTDTQYF